The sequence of this T cell receptor (beta chain) was determined in a study of cytomegalovirus exposure and HLA in healthy donors. Germline loops: CDR1 SGHVS, CDR2 FQNEAQ. The CDR3 totals 16 residues. Trimming cost V 1 base and J 2 bases; bases outside gene matches: 4. TCRdb keeps only in-frame clones here, not all; method: immunoSEQ multiplex PCR. In the table there are approximately 130,000 clones, roughly 90% of which are singletons. The chain combines TRBV7-8 with TRBJ2-1, with 8 bases that match TRBD2. The receptor comes from a young woman in good health and CMV-seronegative. The sequencing sample was made of PBMCs. Here the CDR3 reads CASSLGSAGAYNEQFF. For the CDR3, the DNA is TGTGCCAGCAGCTTAGGGTCAGCGGGAGCCTACAATGAGCAGTTCTTC.